Listed here are 22 T cell receptor beta chains from one sample, sequenced in a study of OX40 agonist ivuxolimab in advanced cancers. Data came from immunoSEQ multiplex PCR; TCRdb stores just in-frame clones and leaves some out. This repertoire shows tens of thousands of clones, 86% found once; its top ten account for approximately 8%. The specimen was CD4+ or CD8+ T cells sorted from blood, collected in a trial of the OX40 agonist ivuxolimab. The source is an adult with an advanced solid tumor such as melanoma, head and neck, liver or kidney cancer.

The genes are TRBV4-2 and TRBJ2-1; D gene ambiguous. CDR3 size: 12 residues. Trimming removed 0 bases from V and 11 bases from J, with 8 bases in between. The germline V gene has CDR1 LGHNA and CDR2 YNFKEQ. CDR3 DNA sequence: TGTGCCAGCAGCCAAGAGGACCTTCAGCAGTTCTTC. It yields the protein CASSQEDLQQFF.

The chain combines TRBV11-3 with TRBJ1-5; unclear D gene. Per the germline V gene, CDR1 is SGHNT and CDR2 is YENEEA. The CDR3 totals 13 residues. V lost 4 bases and J lost 0, with 4 bases in between. CDR3 sequence reads: CASSSYSNQPQHF. The CDR3 DNA follows: TGTGCCAGCAGCTCATATAGCAATCAGCCCCAGCATTTT.

V gene TRBV7-8 combines with J gene TRBJ1-1; the match to TRBD1 covers 7 bases. The CDR3 sequence is 13 residues long. Per the germline V gene, CDR1 is SGHVS and CDR2 is FQNEAQ. With V trimmed by 6 bases and J by 7 bases, 8 bases remained unmatched. CDR3 nucleotides: TGTGCCAGCAGTTCCAGACAGGGCCTTGAAGCTTTCTTT. Protein sequence: CASSSRQGLEAFF.

V usage is TRBV6-1 and J usage is TRBJ1-5, with 8 bases identical to TRBD1. CDR3 length: 13 residues. Trimming removed 7 bases from V and 7 bases from J; junction bases left unmatched: 6. Germline V gene data show CDR1 as MNHNS and CDR2 as SASEGT. Here the CDR3 DNA reads TGTGCCAGCAACCCGGACAGGGAGCAGCCCCAGCATTTT. Amino acids: CASNPDREQPQHF.

V and J are TRBV2 and TRBJ2-5; a possible D gene is TRBD2 (6 bases). The CDR3 has 13 amino acids. The germline V gene encodes CDR1 SNHLY and CDR2 FYNNEI. V was trimmed by 5 bases and J by 3 bases, leaving 10 bases between them. CDR3 amino acids: CASSLGLEETQYF. CDR3 bases: TGTGCCAGCAGTTTGGGACTGGAAGAGACCCAGTACTTC.

The rearrangement uses TRBV7-9 and TRBJ2-7; 7 nucleotides align to TRBD2. CDR1 and CDR2 from the germline V gene are SEHNR and FQNEAQ (reference sequence). This CDR3 spans 14 amino acids. Germline trimming cut 1 base from V and 2 bases from J; bases unmatched to any gene: 2. The CDR3 protein is CASSLEGGTYEQYF. CDR3 in DNA: TGTGCCAGCAGCTTAGAGGGAGGGACCTACGAGCAGTACTTC.

This clone was detected a few times. The rearrangement links TRBV7-8 to TRBJ2-5; the match to TRBD2 covers 8 bases. This CDR3 comprises 16 residues. Germline V CDR1 and CDR2: SGHVS, FQNEAQ. V was pared by 1 base and J by 0 bases, with 4 bases of the junction left unmatched. The CDR3 reads CASSLGTSSNQETQYF. CDR3 nucleotides: TGTGCCAGCAGCTTAGGGACTAGCTCGAACCAAGAGACCCAGTACTTC.

The chain couples TRBV19 to TRBJ1-6; no clear D. V lost 9 bases and J lost 7, with 13 bases in between. The V gene's germline CDR1 is LNHDA and CDR2 SQIVND (reference sequence). The length of the CDR3 is 13 residues. The CDR3 DNA follows: TGTGCCAGCCAAACAGAGAAAAATTCACCCCTCCACTTT. Translated: CASQTEKNSPLHF. Full variable domain (rest looked up from reference TRBV19 and TRBJ1-6): DGGITQSPKYLFRKEGQNVTLSCEQNLNHDAMYWYRQDPGQGLRLIYYSQIVNDFQKGDIAEGYSVSREKKESFPLTVTSAQKNPTAFYLCASQTEKNSPLHFGNGTRLTVT.

The rearrangement links TRBV11-3 to TRBJ1-6, with a possible D match to TRBD1 (6 bases). Germline assignment: CDR1 SGHNT and CDR2 YENEEA. CDR3 length equals 13 residues. The ends were cut back, 5 bases at V and 6 bases at J, with 8 bases in the middle. The CDR3 DNA is TGTGCCAGCAGCGCACAGGGTAATTCACCCCTCCACTTT. Translation gives CASSAQGNSPLHF.

The chain couples TRBV30 to TRBJ1-2; perhaps TRBD1 as D (5 bases). Trimming took 1 base from V and 5 from J, leaving 11 bases between them. This CDR3 region has 13 residues. The germline gives CDR1 GTSNPN, CDR2 SVGIG (reference sequence). The CDR3 nucleotides read TGTGCCTGGAGTGGCGAGACAGATTATGGCTACACCTTC. Translated: CAWSGETDYGYTF.

Here the CDR3 reads CAWRDSDNSPLHF. CDR3 DNA: TGTGCCTGGAGGGATTCGGATAATTCACCCCTCCACTTT. This rearrangement joins TRBV30 to TRBJ1-6; D call uncertain. The germline V gene encodes CDR1 GTSNPN and CDR2 SVGIG (reference sequence). V lost 3 bases and J 5 bases, leaving 8 bases between the germline ends. The CDR3 length is 13 residues.

The chain has TRBV9 and TRBJ1-1, with a tentative D call TRBD1 (5 bases). Germline V lookup: CDR1 SGDLS, CDR2 YYNGEE. This CDR3 contains 14 residues. V was pared by 5 bases and J by 0 bases, with 11 bases between. The CDR3 region has the DNA TGTGCCAGCAGTGGTGGGGGTCTGAACACTGAAGCTTTCTTT. Its translation: CASSGGGLNTEAFF. The variable domain in full, with the rest retrieved from reference TRBV9 and TRBJ1-1, is DSGVTQTPKHLITATGQRVTLRCSPRSGDLSVYWYQQSLDQGLQFLIQYYNGEERAKGNILERFSAQQFPDLHSELNLSSLELGDSALYFCASSGGGLNTEAFFGQGTRLTVV.

The chain has TRBV27 and TRBJ2-7, with 11 bases aligning to TRBD2. CDR1 and CDR2 from the germline V gene are MNHEY and SMNVEV (reference sequence). V shed 5 bases, J shed 7 bases, and the junction held 7 bases outside the gene matches. The CDR3 extends over 14 amino acids. The CDR3: CASSGTSGRGEQYF. CDR3 nucleotide sequence: TGTGCCAGCAGTGGGACTAGCGGACGGGGGGAGCAGTACTTC.

The chain links TRBV25-1 to TRBJ2-3; D is unclear. The ends were cut back, 0 bases at V and 7 bases at J, with 11 bases in the middle. The length of the CDR3 is 14 residues. Germline assignment: CDR1 MGHDK and CDR2 SYGVNS. The CDR3 spells CASSEYGNGYTQYF. The CDR3 nucleotides are TGTGCCAGCAGTGAATATGGAAACGGATATACGCAGTATTTT.

The sample holds one count of this clone. The rearrangement uses TRBV2 and TRBJ1-1; D is unresolved. This CDR3 is built from 13 residues. V shed 3 bases and J shed 4 bases, with 9 bases lying between them. In germline, CDR1 is SNHLY, CDR2 FYNNEI. Written as DNA, the CDR3 is TGTGCCAGCAGTGAGGGATACGGCACTGAAGCTTTCTTT. Protein product: CASSEGYGTEAFF.

The gene calls are TRBV12-5 and TRBJ2-1; the D gene is possibly TRBD1 (5 bases). The CDR3 consists of 13 residues. The ends were cut back, 7 bases at V and 15 bases at J, with 22 bases in the middle. Germline CDR1 is LGHNT and CDR2 is FRNRAP. CDR3 loop: CASAFQGDWSGFF. CDR3 nucleotide sequence: TGTGCTAGTGCCTTTCAAGGGGATTGGTCCGGGTTCTTC.

This clone came up a few times. The chain recombines TRBV15 with TRBJ2-5, with a weak D call TRBD1 (6 bases). V shed 3 bases and J shed 5 bases, with 19 bases lying between them. The germline gives CDR1 LNHNV, CDR2 YYDKDF (reference sequence). The CDR3 totals 16 residues. This CDR3 is CATSSGTGFNSETQYF. For the CDR3, the DNA is TGTGCCACCAGCAGCGGTACAGGGTTTAATTCGGAGACCCAGTACTTC.

This sequence joins TRBV5-1 and TRBJ2-5; D gene ambiguous. The CDR3 has 14 amino acids. V was trimmed by 4 bases and J by 2 bases, leaving 12 bases between them. Germline V gene sequence: CDR1 SGHRS, CDR2 YFSETQ. CDR3 bases: TGCGCCAGCAGCCGGGCGGCCGTACAAGAGACCCAGTACTTC. Its translation is CASSRAAVQETQYF.

This clone was seen a single time. This sequence joins TRBV9 and TRBJ1-1; possibly TRBD1 for D (6 bases). The CDR3 contains 15 residues. The germline V and J ends were trimmed by 2 bases and 0 bases, with 11 bases remaining between them. CDR1 is SGDLS, CDR2 YYNGEE, per germline. The CDR3 is CASSVRDTLNTEAFF. The CDR3 region has the DNA TGTGCCAGCAGCGTTAGGGACACCCTGAACACTGAAGCTTTCTTT.

The CDR3 DNA sequence: TGTGCCAGCAGCCCCTTACTAATTGGCCACAATGAGCAGTTCTTC. This gives the protein CASSPLLIGHNEQFF. The rearrangement uses TRBV11-3 and TRBJ2-1; D gene ambiguous. Germline V CDR1 and CDR2: SGHNT, YENEEA. The CDR3 runs 15 residues. V was pared by 5 bases and J by 5 bases, with 16 bases between.

J is TRBJ1-5 and V is TRBV14; D is unclear. CDR1 SGHDN and CDR2 FVKESK come from the germline V gene. Between the trimmed V and J ends, which lost 1 base and 5 bases, there was a span of 12 bases. The CDR3 contains 15 residues. The CDR3 here is CASSQGFQPHQPQHF. CDR3 bases: TGTGCCAGCAGCCAAGGGTTTCAGCCCCATCAGCCCCAGCATTTT.

The J gene is TRBJ2-7, the V gene TRBV6-6; tentative D call: TRBD2 (6 bases). V shed 5 bases and J shed 12 bases, with 20 bases lying between them. The CDR3 contains 13 residues. Germline V gives CDR1 MNHNY, CDR2 SVGAGI (reference sequence). The CDR3 protein is CASSPPGSQTPYF. For the CDR3, the DNA is TGTGCCAGCAGTCCCCCCGGGAGTCAAACGCCGTACTTC.